A single sample gave rise to the 13 T cell receptor beta chains below, sequenced in a study of cytomegalovirus exposure and HLA in healthy donors. PCR used 60 Vbeta primers and 13 Jbeta primers. TCRdb keeps only in-frame clones here, not all; method: immunoSEQ multiplex PCR. Here the sample table reports 55,000 to 75,000 clones. Sequencing input: PBMCs. These receptors all come from a male donor in good health and CMV-seronegative.

The chain is built from TRBV6-1 and TRBJ2-3, with TRBD2 as a possible D gene (6 bases). Germline V gene sequence: CDR1 MNHNS, CDR2 SASEGT. The CDR3 runs 15 residues. V was shortened by 7 bases and J by 2 bases, with 16 bases between the two germline ends. CDR3 residues: CASNLSGSPTDTQYF. As DNA, the CDR3 is TGTGCCAGCAACCTTTCCGGGAGTCCCACAGATACGCAGTATTTT.

The chain employs TRBV30 and TRBJ1-1, with D possibly matching TRBD1 (5 bases). This CDR3 has 13 residues. Trimming removed 3 bases from V and 1 base from J, with 9 bases in between. Germline loops: CDR1 GTSNPN, CDR2 SVGIG (reference sequence). The CDR3 loop is CAWRAGWNTEAFF. CDR3 sequence (DNA): TGTGCCTGGAGAGCAGGGTGGAACACTGAAGCTTTCTTT.

V gene TRBV27 combines with J gene TRBJ2-3; 9 bases map to TRBD2. V was pared by 8 bases and J by 14 bases, with 17 bases of the junction left unmatched. The CDR3 runs 14 residues. Germline loops: CDR1 MNHEY, CDR2 SMNVEV (reference sequence). In DNA, the CDR3 is TGTGCCAGCTGGGCGGGGGGCGGGGGGGAGCAGCGGTATTTT. Translated, it gives CASWAGGGGEQRYF.

This rearrangement joins TRBV29-1 to TRBJ2-5, with 10 bases matching TRBD2. CDR1 is SQVTM and CDR2 is ANQGSEA in the germline V gene. The length of the CDR3 is 14 residues. Unmatched junction bases numbered 6, after V lost 8 bases and J lost 0 bases. CDR3 sequence (DNA): TGCAGCTTCCTAGCGGGAGCGTACCAAGAGACCCAGTACTTC. Residues: CSFLAGAYQETQYF.

V and J are TRBV6-5 and TRBJ1-5; 7 bases map to TRBD1. The CDR3 is 13 residues long. Germline trimming cut 7 bases from V and 6 bases from J; bases unmatched to any gene: 6. Germline loops: CDR1 MNHEY, CDR2 SVGAGI. The chain's CDR3 is CASNSTGTQPQHF. The CDR3 DNA is TGTGCCAGCAACTCGACAGGGACTCAGCCCCAGCATTTT.

The CDR3 coding sequence is TGTGCCAGCTCACCAGCGACGGAGTATGGCTACACCTTC. It yields the protein CASSPATEYGYTF. This chain uses TRBV18 with TRBJ1-2; no clear D. V gave up 2 bases and J gave up 5 bases, with 9 bases separating them. CDR1 is KGHSH, CDR2 LQKENI, per germline. The length of the CDR3 is 13 residues.

The chain is built from TRBV9 and TRBJ2-1; TRBD2 is a possible D gene (6 bases). Germline lookup yields CDR1 SGDLS and CDR2 YYNGEE. CDR3 length equals 15 residues. V shed 4 bases and J shed 5 bases, with 16 bases lying between them. The CDR3 is CASSPEGGTDNEQFF. DNA of the CDR3: TGTGCCAGCAGCCCAGAGGGAGGTACGGACAATGAGCAGTTCTTC.

This chain uses TRBV18 with TRBJ2-5; a possible D gene is TRBD2 (6 bases). The CDR3 covers 15 residues. Germline CDR1 reads KGHSH; CDR2 reads LQKENI. Trimming took 3 bases from V and 1 from J, leaving 12 bases between them. The CDR3 reads CASSPRISGQETQYF. CDR3 nucleotides: TGTGCCAGCTCACCCCGGATTAGCGGCCAAGAGACCCAGTACTTC.

The chain employs TRBV5-4 and TRBJ2-6; 10 bases line up with TRBD2. The CDR3 runs 18 residues. V was pared by 3 bases and J by 2 bases, with 8 bases of the junction left unmatched. CDR1 is SGHNT and CDR2 is YYREEE in the germline V gene (reference sequence). The CDR3 DNA follows: TGTGCCAGCAGCTCACGGACTAGCGGCATTACTGGGGCCAACGTCCTGACTTTC. It codes for CASSSRTSGITGANVLTF.

J is TRBJ1-2 and V is TRBV18; 8 bases fit TRBD1. The junction had 6 bases not matched to a gene; V was cut back by 2 bases and J by 4 bases. There are 15 residues in the CDR3. Germline CDR1 and CDR2: KGHSH and LQKENI. CDR3 DNA: TGTGCCAGCTCACCATCCGGACAGGGTGGCTATGGCTACACCTTC. Translation: CASSPSGQGGYGYTF.

The CDR3 DNA follows: TGTGCCAGCATCAGCGGTGGGTCCATCCTCGCCACCTTC. Translating it yields CASISGGSILATF. The V call is TRBV6-1, the J call TRBJ1-2; D not resolved. The length of the CDR3 is 13 residues. Germline-derived CDR1 and CDR2 are MNHNS and SASEGT. Trimming took 7 bases from V and 13 from J, leaving 22 bases between them.

The chain has TRBV2 and TRBJ2-1; D not resolved. The V gene's germline CDR1 is SNHLY and CDR2 FYNNEI. CDR3 length: 13 residues. V lost 4 bases to trimming and J lost 6 bases, with 10 bases between them. CDR3 DNA: TGTGCCAGCAGTGGCGACAACTTCAATGAGCAGTTCTTC. It encodes CASSGDNFNEQFF.

This chain connects TRBV7-2 to TRBJ1-1; 12 positions agree with TRBD1. V lost 5 bases to trimming and J lost 12 bases; unmatched junction nucleotides: 10. In germline, CDR1 is SGHTA, CDR2 FQGNSA. The CDR3 runs 14 residues. The CDR3 is CASSQGQGAKRSFF. For the CDR3, the DNA is TGTGCCAGCAGCCAGGGACAGGGGGCGAAAAGGTCTTTCTTT.